This T cell receptor beta chain was captured in a study of shared clonotypes between healthy human individuals. Study at large: The study used three CD4 naive, three CD4 memory, two CD8 naive and one CD8 memory plate per donor.

This CDR3 is 17 amino acids long. Germline-derived CDR1 and CDR2 are GTSNPN and SVGIG (reference sequence). The ends lost 3 bases at V and 2 bases at J; junction bases unmatched: 12. The count of this clone is one. The antigen remains undetermined. Here immunoSEQ multiplex PCR was the method, and the copy in TCRdb shows in-frame clones only, minus some. The sample carries roughly 2.4 million clones, 95% recorded once. Negatively enriched CD4+ T cells were divided by CD45RA into naive and memory. Findings and limits, study-wide: Approximately 4.6% of naive CD4 clonotypes were shared across four donors. The rarefaction results pointed to incomplete sorted-subset sequencing despite large depth.

Source material: naive CD4+ T cells sorted from blood. Subset in this sample: CD45RA+ positively selected. The clonotype comes from a man aged 18 to 35 in good health. The V gene is TRBV30, the J gene TRBJ1-5; the match to TRBD1 covers 8 bases. CDR3 sequence reads: CAWRGGTGRSGNQPQHF. DNA for the CDR3: TGTGCCTGGAGGGGGGGGACAGGTCGGTCAGGCAATCAGCCCCAGCATTTT.